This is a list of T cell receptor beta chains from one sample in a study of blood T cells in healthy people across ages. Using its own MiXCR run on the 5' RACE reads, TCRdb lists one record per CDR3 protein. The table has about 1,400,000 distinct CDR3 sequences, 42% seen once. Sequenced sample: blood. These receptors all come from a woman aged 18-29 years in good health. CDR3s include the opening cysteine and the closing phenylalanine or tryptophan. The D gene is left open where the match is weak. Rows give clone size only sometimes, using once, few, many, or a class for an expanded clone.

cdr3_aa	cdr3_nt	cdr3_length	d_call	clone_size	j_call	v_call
CSVVLQGAVTEAFF	TGCAGCGTTGTATTACAGGGGGCGGTCACTGAAGCTTTCTTT	14	TRBD1	-	TRBJ1-1	TRBV29-1
CASSLRGRGSSTDTRYF	TGTGCCAGCAGCTTAAGGGGGCGCGGTTCTAGCACAGATACGCGGTATTTT	17	TRBD1	-	TRBJ2-3	TRBV7-2
CATLTGLTDTQYF	TGTGCCACCTTGACAGGGCTCACAGATACGCAGTATTTT	13	TRBD1	many	TRBJ2-3	TRBV10-3
CAGSQDPLPNQTPQAFF	TGCGCCGGCAGCCAAGATCCTTTGCCAAATCAGACACCGCAAGCTTTCTTT	17	-	-	TRBJ1-1	TRBV4-1
CSVKGQGGYGYTF	TGCAGCGTGAAGGGACAGGGGGGCTATGGCTACACCTTC	13	TRBD1	few	TRBJ1-2	TRBV29-1
CASSQDLGTGAKDTQYF	TGTGCCAGCAGCCAAGATCTCGGGACAGGGGCCAAGGATACGCAGTATTTT	17	TRBD1	-	TRBJ2-3	TRBV3-1
CASCTGTARDEQFF	TGTGCCAGCTGCACCGGGACAGCAAGAGATGAGCAGTTCTTC	14	TRBD1	once	TRBJ2-1	TRBV28
CSARSQYF	TGCAGTGCTAGATCGCAGTATTTT	8	-	-	TRBJ2-3	TRBV20-1
CASSYPQGVNTEAFF	TGTGCCAGCAGTTACCCTCAGGGGGTGAACACTGAAGCTTTCTTT	15	TRBD1	-	TRBJ1-1	TRBV6-6
CASTPFGQSGANVLTF	TGCGCCAGCACCCCCTTCGGACAGTCTGGGGCCAACGTCCTGACTTTC	16	-	-	TRBJ2-6	TRBV5-1
CSARAGIPQGNTEAFF	TGCAGTGCTAGAGCCGGCATACCACAGGGAAACACTGAAGCTTTCTTT	16	-	few	TRBJ1-1	TRBV20-1
CASSGEPNGYTF	TGTGCCAGCAGTGGTGAGCCGAATGGCTACACCTTC	12	-	few	TRBJ1-2	TRBV25-1
CAIEELKNTGELFF	TGTGCCATCGAGGAACTCAAGAACACCGGGGAGCTGTTTTTT	14	-	few	TRBJ2-2	TRBV10-3
CAISLTGDNGYTF	TGTGCCATCAGTTTGACAGGGGATAATGGCTACACCTTC	13	TRBD1	few	TRBJ1-2	TRBV10-3
CSATGVPAGAQGYEQYF	TGCAGTGCTACAGGGGTTCCCGCGGGGGCGCAGGGTTACGAGCAGTACTTC	17	-	-	TRBJ2-7	TRBV20-1
CSATLRGGGNTIYF	TGCAGTGCTACCCTCCGCGGAGGGGGAAACACCATATATTTT	14	-	once	TRBJ1-3	TRBV20-1
CSARWGQGPTQWYEQYF	TGCAGTGCTAGATGGGGACAGGGGCCGACCCAATGGTACGAGCAGTACTTC	17	TRBD1	-	TRBJ2-7	TRBV20-1
CSARASYNPVVEQYF	TGCAGTGCTAGAGCCAGCTATAATCCAGTTGTCGAGCAGTACTTC	15	-	-	TRBJ2-7	TRBV20-1
CASSQRGGDSLDQPQHF	TGTGCCAGCAGCCAACGGGGGGGCGACAGCCTAGATCAGCCCCAGCATTTT	17	-	-	TRBJ1-5	TRBV14
CSVEAQGTGSYEQYF	TGCAGCGTTGAAGCCCAAGGGACAGGTTCCTACGAGCAGTACTTC	15	TRBD1	many	TRBJ2-7	TRBV29-1
CASSSAGDGSGVGTDTQYF	TGTGCCAGCAGTTCCGCAGGGGATGGTAGCGGGGTCGGCACAGATACGCAGTATTTT	19	TRBD2	few	TRBJ2-3	TRBV28
CASRPYAGYEQYF	TGTGCCAGCAGACCATACGCGGGGTACGAGCAGTACTTC	13	-	few	TRBJ2-7	TRBV12-3/TRBV12-4
CASRDQTYEQYF	TGCGCCAGCAGAGACCAGACTTACGAGCAGTACTTC	12	-	many	TRBJ2-7	TRBV5-1
CASSKGGGHLPYEQYF	TGTGCCAGCAGCAAAGGGGGAGGACACTTGCCCTACGAGCAGTACTTC	16	-	-	TRBJ2-7	TRBV21-1
CASSPTGGMQPQHF	TGTGCCAGCAGTCCGACAGGGGGCATGCAGCCCCAGCATTTT	14	TRBD1	-	TRBJ1-5	TRBV12-3/TRBV12-4
CASSQWGTRAFF	TGTGCCAGCAGCCAATGGGGGACAAGGGCTTTCTTT	12	-	few	TRBJ1-1	TRBV3-1
CSVRGEGSETQYF	TGCAGCGTACGCGGGGAGGGCTCAGAGACCCAGTACTTC	13	TRBD2	-	TRBJ2-5	TRBV29-1
CSATRLATETQYF	TGCAGTGCTACCCGACTAGCGACAGAGACCCAGTACTTC	13	TRBD2	-	TRBJ2-5	TRBV20-1
CSAQTGGVDNEQYF	TGCAGTGCCCAGACAGGTGGAGTCGACAATGAGCAGTACTTC	14	-	many	TRBJ2-5	TRBV20-1
CASSLRDRGLQETQFF	TGTGCCAGCAGCTTACGGGACAGGGGGCTCCAAGAGACCCAGTTCTTC	16	TRBD1	-	TRBJ2-1	TRBV7-8
CASSRQVSVQGNEQFF	TGTGCCAGCAGTCGACAAGTTTCCGTACAGGGGAATGAGCAGTTCTTC	16	TRBD1	few	TRBJ2-1	TRBV6-2/TRBV6-3
CASSPQVVGAGQETQYF	TGTGCCAGCAGCCCTCAAGTTGTGGGAGCGGGGCAAGAGACCCAGTACTTC	17	TRBD2	few	TRBJ2-5	TRBV3-1
CSAGGLAEYEQYF	TGCAGTGCTGGGGGACTAGCGGAATACGAGCAGTACTTC	13	TRBD2	few	TRBJ2-7	TRBV20-1
CASSLGLYQPQHF	TGTGCCAGCAGCCTCGGGCTGTATCAGCCCCAGCATTTT	13	-	-	TRBJ1-5	TRBV6-5
CASGQGNNSPLHF	TGTGCCAGCGGACAGGGGAATAATTCACCCCTCCACTTT	13	TRBD1	few	TRBJ1-6	TRBV28
CSVLAGGTYEQYF	TGCAGCGTACTAGCGGGGGGGACCTACGAGCAGTACTTC	13	TRBD2	few	TRBJ2-7	TRBV29-1
CASSYSVPSYEQYF	TGTGCCAGCAGTTACTCGGTGCCCTCCTACGAGCAGTACTTC	14	-	-	TRBJ2-7	TRBV6-6
CASSSSGSAHGTDTQYF	TGTGCCAGCAGTTCTAGCGGGAGTGCTCATGGCACAGATACGCAGTATTTT	17	TRBD2	once	TRBJ2-3	TRBV27
CACSRGDRGYGYTF	TGTGCCTGCAGCCGGGGGGACAGGGGGTATGGCTACACCTTC	14	TRBD1	-	TRBJ1-2	TRBV12-3/TRBV12-4
CSARGGGEHGELFF	TGCAGTGCTAGAGGGGGGGGAGAGCACGGGGAGCTGTTTTTT	14	TRBD2	once	TRBJ2-2	TRBV20-1
CASSPPGQGRETQYF	TGTGCCAGCAGCCCACCAGGACAGGGTCGAGAGACCCAGTACTTC	15	TRBD1	-	TRBJ2-5	TRBV7-9
CSGEGYRLAGGYNEQFF	TGCAGCGGGGAGGGGTACCGACTAGCGGGAGGGTACAATGAGCAGTTCTTC	17	TRBD2	-	TRBJ2-1	TRBV29-1
CASSEGYGTDSYNEQFF	TGTGCCAGCAGTGAGGGGTACGGGACAGACTCCTACAATGAGCAGTTCTTC	17	TRBD1	-	TRBJ2-1	TRBV6-1
CASSIGGAEQYF	TGTGCCAGCAGCATCGGAGGGGCCGAGCAGTACTTC	12	-	-	TRBJ2-7	TRBV11-3
CASSADRGGETQYF	TGTGCCAGCAGTGCCGACAGGGGAGGTGAGACCCAGTACTTC	14	TRBD1	-	TRBJ2-5	TRBV6-1
CASSATFQETQYF	TGTGCCAGCAGTGCAACTTTCCAAGAGACCCAGTACTTC	13	-	-	TRBJ2-5	TRBV6-1
CASSDRAGTDTQYF	TGTGCCAGCAGCGACAGGGCTGGCACAGATACGCAGTATTTT	14	TRBD1	many	TRBJ2-3	TRBV6-4
CSASSSGRASYEQYF	TGCAGTGCTAGTTCTAGCGGGAGGGCCTCCTACGAGCAGTACTTC	15	TRBD2	few	TRBJ2-7	TRBV20-1
CASSPRTSGITYEQYF	TGTGCCAGCAGCCCACGGACTAGCGGGATAACCTACGAGCAGTACTTC	16	TRBD2	-	TRBJ2-7	TRBV11-1
CASSVGTQNYEQYF	TGTGCCAGCTCCGTGGGGACACAGAACTACGAGCAGTACTTC	14	-	few	TRBJ2-7	TRBV25-1
CASSHLRDANGGAYGYTF	TGCGCCAGCAGTCACTTAAGGGACGCTAACGGGGGAGCCTATGGCTACACCTTC	18	-	few	TRBJ1-2	TRBV4-1
CASRRENQETQYF	TGCGCCAGCAGACGAGAAAATCAAGAGACCCAGTACTTC	13	-	few	TRBJ2-5	TRBV4-1
CASSSGLAGDRIYNEQFF	TGTGCCAGCAGTTCGGGACTAGCGGGGGACCGTATATACAATGAGCAGTTCTTC	18	TRBD2	-	TRBJ2-1	TRBV28